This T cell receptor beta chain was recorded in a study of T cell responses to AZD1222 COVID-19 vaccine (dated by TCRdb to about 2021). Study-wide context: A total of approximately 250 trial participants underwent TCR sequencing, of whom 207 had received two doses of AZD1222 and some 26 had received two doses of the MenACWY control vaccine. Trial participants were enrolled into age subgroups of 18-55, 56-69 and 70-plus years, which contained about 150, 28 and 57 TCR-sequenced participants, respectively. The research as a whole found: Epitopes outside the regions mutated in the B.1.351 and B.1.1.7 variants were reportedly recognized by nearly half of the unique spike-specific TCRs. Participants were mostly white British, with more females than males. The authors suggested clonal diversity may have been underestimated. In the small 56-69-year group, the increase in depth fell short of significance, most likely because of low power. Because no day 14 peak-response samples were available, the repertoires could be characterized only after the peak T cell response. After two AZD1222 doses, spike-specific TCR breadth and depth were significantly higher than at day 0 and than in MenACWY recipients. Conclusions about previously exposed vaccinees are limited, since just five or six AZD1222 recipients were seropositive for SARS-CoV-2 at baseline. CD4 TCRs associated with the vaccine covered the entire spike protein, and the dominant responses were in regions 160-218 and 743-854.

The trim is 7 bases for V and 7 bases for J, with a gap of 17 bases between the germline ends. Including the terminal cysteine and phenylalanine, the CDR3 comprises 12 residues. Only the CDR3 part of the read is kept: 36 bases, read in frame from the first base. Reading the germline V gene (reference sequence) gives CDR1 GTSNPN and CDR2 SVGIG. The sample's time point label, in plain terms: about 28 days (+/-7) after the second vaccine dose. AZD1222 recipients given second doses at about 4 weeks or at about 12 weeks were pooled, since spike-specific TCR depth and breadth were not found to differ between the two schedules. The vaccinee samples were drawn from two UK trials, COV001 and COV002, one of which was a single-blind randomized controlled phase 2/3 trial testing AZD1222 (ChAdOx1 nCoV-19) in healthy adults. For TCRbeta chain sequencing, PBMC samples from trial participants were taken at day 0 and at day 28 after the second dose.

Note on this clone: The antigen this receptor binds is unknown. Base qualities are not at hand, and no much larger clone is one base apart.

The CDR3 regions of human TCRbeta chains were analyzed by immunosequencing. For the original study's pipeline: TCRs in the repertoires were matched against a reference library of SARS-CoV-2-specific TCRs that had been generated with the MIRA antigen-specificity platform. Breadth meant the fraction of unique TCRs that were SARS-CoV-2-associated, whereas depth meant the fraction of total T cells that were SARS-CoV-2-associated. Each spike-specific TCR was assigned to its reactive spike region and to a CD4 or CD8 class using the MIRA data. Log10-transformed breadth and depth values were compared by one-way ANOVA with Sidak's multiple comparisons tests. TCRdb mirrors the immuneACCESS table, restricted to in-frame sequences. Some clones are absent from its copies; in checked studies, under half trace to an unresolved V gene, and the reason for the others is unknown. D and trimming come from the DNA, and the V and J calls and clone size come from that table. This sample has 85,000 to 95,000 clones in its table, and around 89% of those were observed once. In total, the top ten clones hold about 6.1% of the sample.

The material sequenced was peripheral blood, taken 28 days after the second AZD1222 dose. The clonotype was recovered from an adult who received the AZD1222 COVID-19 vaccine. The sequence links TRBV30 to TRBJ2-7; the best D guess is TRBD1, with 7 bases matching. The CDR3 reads CASRGDITEQYF. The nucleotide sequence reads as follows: TGTGCCTCCAGGGGGGACATTACGGAGCAGTACTTC.